One sample yielded the 28 T cell receptor beta chains listed below, sequenced in a study of OX40 agonist ivuxolimab in advanced cancers. Repertoires were generated with immunoSEQ multiplex PCR, while TCRdb's copy carries only in-frame clones and drops some. The sample carries 77,000 or so clones, 80% to 95% recorded once. The sequencing here drew on CD4+ or CD8+ T cells sorted from blood, taken in a trial of the OX40 agonist ivuxolimab. Receptors were obtained from an adult with an advanced solid tumor such as melanoma, head and neck, liver or kidney cancer.

V gene TRBV5-4 combines with J gene TRBJ2-7, with D possibly being TRBD1 (6 bases). The V gene's germline CDR1 is SGHNT and CDR2 YYREEE (reference sequence). V dropped 0 bases and J dropped 2 bases, with 12 bases sitting between them. The CDR3 totals 15 residues. In DNA form, the CDR3 reads TGTGCCAGCAGCTTGGTTGCAGGGGTGGCCTACGAGCAGTACTTC. Protein product: CASSLVAGVAYEQYF. The full variable domain, completed using reference TRBV5-4 and TRBJ2-7, is ETGVTQSPTHLIKTRGQQVTLRCSSQSGHNTVSWYQQALGQGPQFIFQYYREEENGRGNFPPRFSGLQFPNYSSELNVNALELDDSALYLCASSLVAGVAYEQYFGPGTRLTVT.

Concerning this clone: A read error may produce the germline difference seen at one junction end. The V and J genes are TRBV28 and TRBJ2-2, with 8 bases lining up with TRBD1. The germline CDR1 and CDR2 sequences are MDHEN and SYDVKM. This CDR3 has 13 amino acids. CDR3 region: CASSPDAEDRGQF. The CDR3 region has the DNA TGTGCCAGCAGTCCTGATGCCGAAGACAGGGGCCAGTTT.

The gene calls are TRBV5-4 and TRBJ1-2, with D unclear. Trimming pared 2 bases from V and 7 bases from J, leaving 18 bases between. CDR1 is SGHNT and CDR2 is YYREEE in the germline V gene (reference sequence). The CDR3 totals 15 residues. CDR3 DNA: TGTGCCAGCAGCTTCGGCAGGTCGGTTGTGGGTGGCTACACCTTC. Protein: CASSFGRSVVGGYTF.

This chain connects TRBV28 to TRBJ1-2; D is ambiguous. This CDR3 is 11 amino acids long. Germline V gene data show CDR1 as MDHEN and CDR2 as SYDVKM. V lost 5 bases, J lost 8 bases, and 9 bases lay in between. The CDR3 reads CASSHPRGYTF. CDR3 coding DNA: TGTGCCAGCAGTCACCCTCGCGGCTACACCTTC.

This rearrangement joins TRBV6-1 to TRBJ2-7; weak D call: TRBD2 (6 bases). This CDR3 region has 15 residues. Trimming removed 4 bases at V and 6 bases at J, with 19 bases between. Germline V gene data show CDR1 as MNHNS and CDR2 as SASEGT. The CDR3, as DNA: TGTGCCAGCAGTGCCCGAGGGACTGCACCTCTCGAGCAGTACTTC. This sequence encodes CASSARGTAPLEQYF.

V and J are TRBV9 and TRBJ2-5; D remains ambiguous. The CDR3 loop spans 13 amino acids. Trimming took 3 bases from V and 3 from J, leaving 9 bases between them. From germline, CDR1 is SGDLS and CDR2 YYNGEE. The CDR3 DNA sequence: TGTGCCAGCAGCGCAATACCCGAAGAGACCCAGTACTTC. Translation gives CASSAIPEETQYF.

This chain uses TRBV19 with TRBJ2-2, with D tentatively TRBD2 (6 bases). With 2 bases removed from V and 5 bases from J, the gap between germline ends came to 18 bases. The CDR3 extends over 17 amino acids. Germline values: CDR1 LNHDA, CDR2 SQIVND (reference sequence). Here the CDR3 DNA reads TGTGCCAGTAGTATATTACGGGTTGCGGGATATACCGGGGAGCTGTTTTTT. It codes for CASSILRVAGYTGELFF.

This clone occurred once. The chain links TRBV5-6 to TRBJ2-7, with D uncertain. Germline values: CDR1 SGHDT, CDR2 YYEEEE. The CDR3 has 15 amino acids. The germline V and J ends were trimmed by 2 bases and 0 bases, with 12 bases remaining between them. CDR3 residues: CASSFGRKSSYEQYF. As DNA, the CDR3 is TGTGCCAGCAGCTTTGGCCGAAAGAGCTCCTACGAGCAGTACTTC.

This rearrangement joins TRBV7-2 to TRBJ1-5, with TRBD1 as a possible D gene (6 bases). Germline values: CDR1 SGHTA, CDR2 FQGNSA. This CDR3 region has 15 residues. Trimming cost V 1 base and J 3 bases, with 10 bases left between them. The CDR3 sequence: CASSLGQEINQPQHF. CDR3 sequence (DNA): TGTGCCAGCAGCTTAGGACAGGAGATCAATCAGCCCCAGCATTTT.

This clone was seen only a few times. The gene calls are TRBV9 and TRBJ1-1, with no clear D. The germline V and J ends were trimmed by 6 bases and 1 base, with 13 bases remaining between them. Per the germline V gene, CDR1 is SGDLS and CDR2 is YYNGEE. This CDR3 comprises 14 residues. CDR3 residues: CASTSLPGNTEAFF. The CDR3 region has the DNA TGTGCCAGCACATCGCTACCAGGGAACACTGAAGCTTTCTTT.

The chain has TRBV21-1 and TRBJ2-1; the DNA was not compared with TRBD2, the D call given in the table. TRBV21-1 is annotated as a pseudogene. The CDR3 is 18 amino acids. CDR3 sequence (DNA): TGTGCCAGCAGCAAAACCGGGACTAGCGGTTGTACCTACAATGAGCAGTTCTTC. This encodes CASSKTGTSGCTYNEQFF.

The chain has TRBV11-3 and TRBJ2-1; D unresolved. CDR3 length: 12 residues. The germline V gene encodes CDR1 SGHNT and CDR2 YENEEA. V lost 4 bases to trimming and J lost 7 bases, with 8 bases between them. CDR3 loop: CASSSLGNEQFF. The CDR3 DNA reads TGTGCCAGCAGCTCCCTGGGGAATGAGCAGTTCTTC.

The chain has TRBV7-8 and TRBJ2-7; TRBD1 agrees at 12 bases. CDR3 length: 14 amino acids. Per the germline V gene, CDR1 is SGHVS and CDR2 is FQNEAQ. V was clipped by 5 bases and J by 9 bases; unmatched bases: 8. The chain's CDR3 is CASSHPGTGGGQYF. The CDR3 DNA is TGTGCCAGCAGCCACCCCGGGACAGGGGGCGGGCAGTACTTC.

The chain is built from TRBV30 and TRBJ2-7; 12 bases match TRBD1. The CDR3 has 15 residues. Germline CDR1 and CDR2: GTSNPN and SVGIG (reference sequence). V shed 0 bases and J 2 bases; nucleotides not matched to a gene: 2. DNA for the CDR3: TGTGCCTGGAGTGTTGGGGACAGGGGGCCCTACGAGCAGTACTTC. This gives the protein CAWSVGDRGPYEQYF.

The sample holds one count of this clone. This chain joins TRBV19 and TRBJ2-3, with 14 bases fitting TRBD2. Germline V lookup: CDR1 LNHDA, CDR2 SQIVND (reference sequence). V shed 3 bases and J 9 bases; nucleotides not matched to a gene: 8. CDR3 length: 16 residues. CDR3 bases: TGTGCCAGTAGTATTGCCGGGACTAGCGGGAGTATCACGCAGTATTTT. This codes for CASSIAGTSGSITQYF.

The chain carries TRBV9 and TRBJ2-1; a possible D gene is TRBD2 (5 bases). CDR1 is SGDLS, CDR2 YYNGEE, per germline. Trimming shortened V by 7 bases and J by 7 bases, and 21 bases separated the two germline ends. The CDR3 is made up of 15 amino acids. This CDR3 is CASGNGGVGVNEQFF. Here the CDR3 DNA reads TGTGCCAGCGGAAACGGAGGTGTGGGTGTTAATGAGCAGTTCTTC.

V usage is TRBV27 and J usage is TRBJ1-1; D uncertain. The CDR3 totals 16 residues. CDR1 is MNHEY and CDR2 is SMNVEV in the germline V gene (reference sequence). Deletions cut 10 bases from V and 1 base from J, with 22 bases between. The CDR3 reads CATLSKVGMGNTEAFF. In DNA, the CDR3 is TGTGCCACCCTATCAAAGGTGGGGATGGGGAACACTGAAGCTTTCTTT.

CDR3 protein: CASSLDRSYEQYF. The CDR3 nucleotides are TGTGCCAGTAGTTTGGACCGCTCCTACGAGCAGTACTTC. The chain recombines TRBV19 with TRBJ2-7, with D hard to call. Trimming pared 5 bases from V and 0 bases from J, leaving 8 bases between. Germline CDR1 reads LNHDA; CDR2 reads SQIVND (reference sequence). The CDR3 consists of 13 residues.

The rearrangement joins TRBV11-3 to TRBJ2-7; D is unclear. With 5 bases removed from V and 1 base from J, the gap between germline ends came to 9 bases. The CDR3 is 13 residues long. Germline V gene sequence: CDR1 SGHNT, CDR2 YENEEA. The CDR3 DNA reads TGTGCCAGCAGCCAGTCGAGGTCCTACGAGCAGTACTTC. It is translated as CASSQSRSYEQYF. Looking up the rest from reference TRBV11-3 and TRBJ2-7 gives the full variable domain: EAGVVQSPRYKIIEKKQPVAFWCNPISGHNTLYWYLQNLGQGPELLIRYENEEAVDDSQLPKDRFSAERLKGVDSTLKIQPAELGDSAVYLCASSQSRSYEQYFGPGTRLTVT.

The V and J genes are TRBV28 and TRBJ2-1, with 11 bases aligning to TRBD1. Losses at the gene ends were 5 bases for V and 6 bases for J; bases not matched to a gene: 6. Germline lookup yields CDR1 MDHEN and CDR2 SYDVKM. The CDR3 loop spans 15 amino acids. The CDR3 is CASSLADRGRNEQFF. CDR3 coding DNA: TGTGCCAGCAGTCTCGCGGACAGGGGGCGCAATGAGCAGTTCTTC.

This chain connects TRBV19 to TRBJ2-3; a weak D match, TRBD1 (6 bases). The CDR3 sequence is 12 residues long. Germline CDR1 is LNHDA and CDR2 is SQIVND (reference sequence). Trimming left V 6 bases short and J 4 bases short, with 8 bases between. CDR3 bases: TGTGCCAGTAGCCCAGGGGCAGATACGCAGTATTTT. Translation gives CASSPGADTQYF. The full variable domain, in which reference TRBV19 and TRBJ2-3 provide the parts outside the CDR3, is DGGITQSPKYLFRKEGQNVTLSCEQNLNHDAMYWYRQDPGQGLRLIYYSQIVNDFQKGDIAEGYSVSREKKESFPLTVTSAQKNPTAFYLCASSPGADTQYFGPGTRLTVL.

This clone was observed once. The genes are TRBV5-1 and TRBJ2-3; D is unresolved. The V and J ends lost 4 bases and 0 bases respectively, with 6 bases between them. Germline V gives CDR1 SGHRS, CDR2 YFSETQ. This CDR3 spans 13 amino acids. CDR3 nucleotide sequence: TGCGCCAGCAGCATAGACAGCACAGATACGCAGTATTTT. Translation gives CASSIDSTDTQYF.

The gene calls are TRBV10-3 and TRBJ2-7, with D perhaps assigned TRBD1 or TRBD2 (5 bases each). CDR1 and CDR2 (germline): ENHRY, SYGVKD. V was pared by 10 bases and J by 4 bases, with 26 bases between. This CDR3 is 16 amino acids long. The CDR3 coding sequence is TGTGCCACGACTCAGGGATTGGACTTCTCCCTATACGAGCAGTACTTC. Translated, it gives CATTQGLDFSLYEQYF.

This clone was counted between two and nine times. This chain links TRBV11-2 with TRBJ1-1, with D perhaps matching TRBD1 (5 bases). CDR3 length equals 16 residues. Trimming cost V 0 bases and J 0 bases, with 11 bases left between them. Per the germline V gene, CDR1 is SGHAT and CDR2 is FQNNGV. CDR3 sequence reads: CASSLDAGTMNTEAFF. The CDR3 DNA is TGTGCCAGCAGCTTAGATGCAGGGACCATGAACACTGAAGCTTTCTTT.

The chain employs TRBV30 and TRBJ1-2; 7 bases match TRBD1. J gave up 2 bases and V 0 bases, and 9 bases lay outside the gene matches. The CDR3 consists of 16 residues. From germline, CDR1 is GTSNPN and CDR2 SVGIG (reference sequence). The CDR3 here is CAWSVPRTGLNYGYTF. CDR3 DNA sequence: TGTGCCTGGAGTGTACCAAGGACAGGACTAAACTATGGCTACACCTTC.

The chain has TRBV5-1 and TRBJ1-2, with 10 bases identical to TRBD1. The CDR3 sequence is 17 residues long. Germline V gene sequence: CDR1 SGHRS, CDR2 YFSETQ. The V segment lost 0 bases and the J segment 2 bases; nucleotides outside the gene matches: 7. The CDR3 here is CASSLALGQGDNYGYTF. The CDR3 DNA reads as TGCGCCAGCAGCTTGGCCTTAGGACAGGGGGACAACTATGGCTACACCTTC.

The rearrangement links TRBV5-1 to TRBJ1-5, with 9 bases fitting TRBD1. The CDR3 has 15 residues. V was pared by 0 bases and J by 9 bases, with 7 bases of the junction left unmatched. The germline V gene has CDR1 SGHRS and CDR2 YFSETQ. The CDR3 region is CASSLVGQGISPQHF. Here the CDR3 DNA reads TGCGCCAGCAGCTTGGTTGGACAGGGGATATCGCCCCAGCATTTT.

This clone has just one count. The rearrangement links TRBV4-2 to TRBJ2-3; 9 bases line up with TRBD2. CDR3 length: 19 residues. With V trimmed by 0 bases and J by 3 bases, 13 bases remained unmatched. Germline assignment: CDR1 LGHNA and CDR2 YNFKEQ. CDR3 amino acids: CASSQDWSRASGATDTQYF. CDR3 DNA: TGTGCCAGCAGCCAAGATTGGTCTCGGGCTAGCGGGGCGACAGATACGCAGTATTTT.